The rows below give T cell receptor beta chains drawn from one sample of a study of metastatic and nonmetastatic thyroid tumors. From the PCR reads, TCRdb re-called clones with MiXCR. The repertoire holds tens of thousands of clones, with 36% as singletons. The sample consisted of blood. The receptor set was obtained from a male donor with papillary thyroid cancer or a benign thyroid nodule (not recorded which). Some clones in this sample may be carry-over from other donors' samples. CDR3s include the opening cysteine and the closing phenylalanine or tryptophan. D genes are given only for firm matches. Clone size appears in some rows only: once, few, many, or a class for an expanded clone.

. TRBJ1-2 TRBD1 11 TRBV5-1 TGCGCCAGCAGCGAGGGACAGATCTACACCTTC CASSEGQIYTF
medium-sized TRBJ2-5 . 11 TRBV4-2 TGTGCCAGCAGCCGGGGGGAGACCCAGTACTTC CASSRGETQYF
many TRBJ2-1 . 15 TRBV29-1 TGCAGCGTTGAAGATGGCTGGAGCTCCTACAATGAGCAGTTCTTC CSVEDGWSSYNEQFF
. TRBJ2-7 . 12 TRBV5-1 TGCGCCAGCAGCTTGACAGGCTCCGAGCAGTACTTC CASSLTGSEQYF
. TRBJ2-2 . 15 TRBV4-1 TGCGCCAGCAGCCAACAGACTAGTTTTACCGGGGAGCTGTTTTTT CASSQQTSFTGELFF
. TRBJ1-1 . 13 TRBV28 TGTGCCAGCAGGACGCACGGAAACACTGAAGCTTTCTTT CASRTHGNTEAFF
many TRBJ2-1 TRBD1 14 TRBV7-8 TGTGCCAGCAGCGCCGGGACAGGGGGCGATGAGCAGTTCTTC CASSAGTGGDEQFF
. TRBJ2-3 TRBD2 12 TRBV7-8 TGTGCCATCGGGGGGTGCATTGATACGCAGTATTTT CAIGGCIDTQYF
many TRBJ1-3 . 17 TRBV4-2 TGTGCCAGCAGCTCAAATCCCTCACTGGGCTCTGGAAACACCATATATTTT CASSSNPSLGSGNTIYF
. TRBJ1-2 . 13 TRBV18 TGTGCCAGCTCACCACCGGTTGTGGGAGGCTACACCTTC CASSPPVVGGYTF
few TRBJ2-7 . 15 TRBV20-1 TGCAGTGCTAGCGCGGGACCCCTCATGACCTACGAGCAGTACTTC CSASAGPLMTYEQYF
few TRBJ1-6 . 13 TRBV6-2/TRBV6-3 TGTGCCAGCAGTTGGCAGGGGAATTCACCCCTCCACTTT CASSWQGNSPLHF
few TRBJ1-2 . 14 TRBV6-1 TGTGCCAGCAGTTCGTCGGGACCCAACTATGGCTACACCTTC CASSSSGPNYGYTF
. TRBJ2-7 . 13 TRBV5-6 TGTGCCAGCAGCGACGGACAGATCTACGAGCAGTACTTC CASSDGQIYEQYF
medium-sized TRBJ2-3 . 13 TRBV6-1 TGTGCCAGCAGAGCGGTCGACACAGATACGCAGTATTTT CASRAVDTDTQYF
once TRBJ1-5 . 13 TRBV30 TGTGCCTGGAGTGTAAAAACTGGGCAGCCCCAGCATTTT CAWSVKTGQPQHF
. TRBJ2-7 . 18 TRBV5-4 TGTGCCAGCAGCTACGGGCCCCCTTGGGGGACCAGCTCCTACGAGCAGTACTTC CASSYGPPWGTSSYEQYF
. TRBJ2-5 TRBD2 17 TRBV6-1 TGTGCCAGCAGTGAAGCAGGACTAGCGGGATCCCAAGAGACCCAGTACTTC CASSEAGLAGSQETQYF
. TRBJ2-7 TRBD2 14 TRBV20-1 TGCAGTGCACCACTAGCGGGAGGGGGTTACGAGCAGTACTTC CSAPLAGGGYEQYF
once TRBJ2-3 . 17 TRBV3-1 TGTGCCAGCAGCCAAGAATACTGGGAGACGCGCACAGATACGCAGTATTTT CASSQEYWETRTDTQYF
. TRBJ1-3 TRBD1 15 TRBV18 TGTGCCAGCTCACCGACAGGGGGATCTGAAAACACCATATATTTT CASSPTGGSENTIYF
medium-sized TRBJ1-1 TRBD1 15 TRBV6-2/TRBV6-3 TGTGCCAGCAGTATCCGACAGGGGGCGGACACTGAAGCTTTCTTT CASSIRQGADTEAFF
many TRBJ2-3 . 13 TRBV18 TGTGCCAGCTCACCCAACTCTAGGGATACGCAGTATTTT CASSPNSRDTQYF
medium-sized TRBJ2-6 . 14 TRBV19 TGTGCCAGTAGTATGGGGGAAGGGGCCAACGTCCTGACTTTC CASSMGEGANVLTF
many TRBJ2-1 TRBD2 15 TRBV10-1 TGCGCCAGCAGTGAGAATAGCGGGGCCTACAATGAGCAGTTCTTC CASSENSGAYNEQFF
medium-sized TRBJ2-7 . 13 TRBV11-1 TGTGCCAGCAGCAGGGACGTAGCCTACGAGCAGTACTTC CASSRDVAYEQYF
once TRBJ1-2 . 13 TRBV30 TGTGCCTGGACCCCGGACCCGTACTATGGCTACACCTTC CAWTPDPYYGYTF
. TRBJ1-1 . 12 TRBV30 TGTGCCTGGAGTTTGGGCACCACTGAAGCTTTCTTT CAWSLGTTEAFF
few TRBJ2-7 TRBD1 15 TRBV12-3/TRBV12-4 TGTGCCAGCAGCCTCAAGACAGGGGGCTCCTACGAGCAGTACTTC CASSLKTGGSYEQYF
once TRBJ2-3 . 19 TRBV24-1 TGTGCCACCAGTGATCCTCGCGGGGCAGCCGATTTAGCCACAGATACGCAGTATTTT CATSDPRGAADLATDTQYF
. TRBJ2-7 . 15 TRBV20-1 TGCAGTGCTAGAGAGGTAGGCATGCCATACTACGAGCAGTACTTC CSAREVGMPYYEQYF
. TRBJ2-3 TRBD1 12 TRBV20-1 TGCAGTGCAGACCGACAGGGAGATACGCAGTATTTT CSADRQGDTQYF
. TRBJ1-1 . 14 TRBV11-1 TGTGCCAGCAGCCCCCGACAGTACCTCACTGAAGCTTTCTTT CASSPRQYLTEAFF
many TRBJ2-4 TRBD2 13 TRBV18 TGTGCCAGCTCAAGAGCGGGAGGAAACATTCAGTACTTC CASSRAGGNIQYF
. TRBJ2-7 . 15 TRBV19 TGTGCCAGTAGTATAGCACAGGGAACCCGATACGAGCAGTACTTC CASSIAQGTRYEQYF
many TRBJ2-7 TRBD1 13 TRBV29-1 TGCAGCGTTGCCTACAGGGGGAACTACGAGCAGTACTTC CSVAYRGNYEQYF
few TRBJ1-2 . 14 TRBV6-1 TGTGCCAGCAGACCCATCGACGGGCACTATGGCTACACCTTC CASRPIDGHYGYTF
. TRBJ2-1 TRBD2 14 TRBV6-1 TGTGCCAGCGGGACTAGCGGCTCCTACAATGAGCAGTTCTTC CASGTSGSYNEQFF
few TRBJ2-7 TRBD1 16 TRBV5-1 TGCGCCAGCAGCTTGGCGGACAGGCCTTATTCCTACGAGCAGTACTTC CASSLADRPYSYEQYF
many TRBJ1-2 . 13 TRBV6-2/TRBV6-3 TGTGCCAGCAGTTACTCGGGAGGCGGTGGCTACACCTTC CASSYSGGGGYTF
many TRBJ1-6 . 12 TRBV30 TGTGCCTGTGACAGGAAGAATTCACCCCTCCACTTT CACDRKNSPLHF
many TRBJ1-2 . 15 TRBV28 TGTGCCAGCAGTTTGGGGGGGACCAGAATCTATGGCTACACCTTC CASSLGGTRIYGYTF
. TRBJ2-7 . 16 TRBV7-8 TGTGCCAGCAGCTTCGGGAGTAGACCCTCTACCTACGAGCGGTACTTC CASSFGSRPSTYERYF
. TRBJ2-1 . 11 TRBV5-4 TGTGCCAGCAGCTTGGGGAACGAGCAGTTCTTC CASSLGNEQFF
medium-sized TRBJ2-2 TRBD1 15 TRBV20-1 TGCAGTGCTCGCGGACAGGCTACTAACACCGGGGAGCTGTTTTTT CSARGQATNTGELFF
medium-sized TRBJ2-1 . 15 TRBV20-1 TGCAGTGCTAGAGACTCACTCCTACCCTACAATGAGCAGTTCTTC CSARDSLLPYNEQFF
medium-sized TRBJ2-1 . 16 TRBV20-1 TGCAGTGCTAGAGATGCGGCCCGTGGCTCCTACAATGAGCAGTTCTTC CSARDAARGSYNEQFF
many TRBJ2-5 . 15 TRBV28 TGTGCCAGCAGCCTGTTCAGGCGTCTTTTCGAGACCCAGTACTTC CASSLFRRLFETQYF
. TRBJ2-1 . 16 TRBV30 TGTGCCTGGAGTGTTTCGGGCCGTTCGTGGGGCAGTGAGCAGTTCTTC CAWSVSGRSWGSEQFF
medium-sized TRBJ2-7 TRBD1 16 TRBV11-2 TGTGCCAGCAGCGTTACCTCGGGACAGGGGGCTTACGAGCAGTACTTC CASSVTSGQGAYEQYF
. TRBJ2-2 . 16 TRBV4-2 TGTGCCAGCAGCCAAGAGGTAGTTGGTAGAGGCGGGGAGCTGTTTTTT CASSQEVVGRGGELFF
many TRBJ2-1 . 12 TRBV18 TGTGCCAGCTCACCAACCAACAATGAGCAGTTCTTC CASSPTNNEQFF
. TRBJ1-1 TRBD1 13 TRBV12-5 TGTGCTAGTGGCTGGGACAGTCACACTGAAGCTTTCTTT CASGWDSHTEAFF
. TRBJ1-2 . 13 TRBV27 . CASSSSGAWGYTF
many TRBJ1-1 . 13 TRBV7-2 TGTGCCAGCAGCTTGGGACGGGCCTCGGGGGCTTTCTTT CASSLGRASGAFF